Each of the 8 T cell receptor beta chains below was sequenced from the same sample in a study of OX40 agonist ivuxolimab in advanced cancers. Using immunoSEQ multiplex PCR, the repertoire was profiled, and TCRdb retains in-frame clones only, with some absent. The profile shows about 81,000 clones, about 93% of them singletons. The starting material was CD4+ or CD8+ T cells sorted from blood, obtained in a trial of the OX40 agonist ivuxolimab. These receptors came from an adult with an advanced solid tumor such as melanoma, head and neck, liver or kidney cancer.

The rearrangement joins TRBV27 to TRBJ2-7; D possibly corresponds to TRBD2 (6 bases). The length of the CDR3 is 14 residues. Germline CDR1 MNHEY, CDR2 SMNVEV (reference sequence). V lost 6 bases and J lost 1, with 13 bases in between. The CDR3 coding sequence is TGTGCCAGCAGACCCTTCCGGGAGTCCTACGAGCAGTACTTC. This codes for CASRPFRESYEQYF.

This clone was counted a single time. The chain combines TRBV7-8 with TRBJ2-3, with 7 bases lining up with TRBD1. Trimming cost V 5 bases and J 1 base; bases outside gene matches: 0. Germline-derived CDR1 and CDR2 are SGHVS and FQNEAQ. This CDR3 is built from 13 residues. DNA of the CDR3: TGTGCCAGCAGCAGGGGGCGCACAGATACGCAGTATTTT. It codes for CASSRGRTDTQYF.

The chain carries TRBV9 and TRBJ1-1; weak D call: TRBD1 (5 bases). The CDR3 length is 14 residues. Trimming stripped 4 bases from V and 7 bases from J, with 17 bases between. CDR1 and CDR2 (germline): SGDLS, YYNGEE. The CDR3 loop is CASSPPDGGREAFF. The CDR3 region has the DNA TGTGCCAGCAGCCCCCCGGACGGGGGACGTGAAGCTTTCTTT. Filled out from reference TRBV9 and TRBJ1-1, the complete variable domain reads DSGVTQTPKHLITATGQRVTLRCSPRSGDLSVYWYQQSLDQGLQFLIQYYNGEERAKGNILERFSAQQFPDLHSELNLSSLELGDSALYFCASSPPDGGREAFFGQGTRLTVV.

The V call is TRBV5-1, the J call TRBJ2-7; 8 nucleotides align to TRBD2. The CDR3 has 15 amino acids. J gave up 3 bases and V 1 base, and 6 bases lay outside the gene matches. Germline CDR1 is SGHRS and CDR2 is YFSETQ. Here the CDR3 reads CASSLLAGGGYEQYF. The CDR3 DNA is TGCGCCAGCAGCTTGCTAGCGGGTGGGGGCTACGAGCAGTACTTC.

V gene TRBV4-1 combines with J gene TRBJ2-3; D unresolved. Germline V CDR1 and CDR2: MGHRA, YSYEKL. This CDR3 has 12 amino acids. V lost 4 bases, J lost 4 bases, and 6 bases lay in between. The CDR3 is CASSPAADTQYF. The CDR3 DNA follows: TGCGCCAGCAGCCCGGCCGCAGATACGCAGTATTTT.

This rearrangement joins TRBV6-5 to TRBJ1-4, with D unresolved. Germline CDR1 is MNHEY and CDR2 is SVGAGI. There are 13 residues in the CDR3. V lost 2 bases and J 5 bases, leaving 6 bases between the germline ends. The chain's CDR3 is CASSYRYNEKLFF. For the CDR3, the DNA is TGTGCCAGCAGTTACCGGTACAATGAAAAACTGTTTTTT.

The gene calls are TRBV7-3 and TRBJ1-1; unclear D gene. CDR3 size: 13 residues. V dropped 5 bases and J dropped 2 bases, with 9 bases sitting between them. Per the germline V gene, CDR1 is SGHTA and CDR2 is FQGTGA. The CDR3 DNA reads as TGTGCCAGCAGCGGATGGGATAACACTGAAGCTTTCTTT. Its translation: CASSGWDNTEAFF.

This clone was counted a few times. The chain combines TRBV6-6 with TRBJ1-2, with D unclear. Germline lookup yields CDR1 MNHNY and CDR2 SVGAGI (reference sequence). V lost 6 bases, J lost 7 bases, and 6 bases lay in between. The CDR3 consists of 10 residues. The CDR3 DNA follows: TGTGCCAGCAGCGCCGGTGGCTACACCTTC. Residues: CASSAGGYTF.